Below, 16 T cell receptor beta chains from the same sample are listed, as sequenced in a study of shared clonotypes between healthy human individuals. Only in-frame clones appear in the TCRdb table, and some are missing; sequencing was by immunoSEQ multiplex PCR. The table shows over a million clones, with roughly 95% occurring only once. The sequenced material came from naive CD4+ T cells sorted from blood. Sample subset: CD45RA+ positively selected. These receptors were collected from a man under 40 in good health.

The gene calls are TRBV5-4 and TRBJ2-7; tentatively, D is TRBD1 or TRBD2 (5 bases each). The CDR3 is 15 residues long. CDR1 is SGHNT and CDR2 is YYREEE in the germline V gene (reference sequence). V lost 4 bases to trimming and J lost 1 base, with 15 bases between them. CDR3 in amino acids: CASSIETGRSYEQYF. CDR3 nucleotide sequence: TGTGCCAGCAGCATCGAGACGGGACGGTCCTACGAGCAGTACTTC.

Regarding this clone: At one of its ends the junction is not consistent with the germline gene, which may arise from a read error. This chain uses TRBV7-7 with TRBJ2-5; D call uncertain. CDR1 is SSHAT, CDR2 FNYEAQ, per germline (reference sequence). The CDR3 is 14 residues long. CDR3 sequence: CASSLGWVQETQYF. DNA for the CDR3: TGTGCTAGCAGCTTAGGCTGGGTTCAAGAGACCCAGTACTTC.

The rearrangement uses TRBV25-1 and TRBJ1-4, with 8 bases fitting TRBD1. This CDR3 is built from 16 residues. Trimming cost V 1 base and J 7 bases; bases outside gene matches: 8. Per the germline V gene, CDR1 is MGHDK and CDR2 is SYGVNS. This chain's CDR3 is CASSEFGGQGFEKLFF. The CDR3 nucleotides read TGTGCCAGCAGTGAATTCGGAGGACAGGGATTTGAAAAACTGTTTTTT.

The chain carries TRBV5-4 and TRBJ1-1; D call uncertain. This CDR3 region has 14 residues. V shed 4 bases and J shed 2 bases, with 12 bases lying between them. Per the germline V gene, CDR1 is SGHNT and CDR2 is YYREEE (reference sequence). The CDR3 reads CASSQAGPNTEAFF. As DNA, the CDR3 is TGTGCCAGCAGCCAGGCCGGGCCTAACACTGAAGCTTTCTTT.

This rearrangement joins TRBV29-1 to TRBJ2-2; 7 nucleotides line up with TRBD2. Germline CDR1 and CDR2: SQVTM and ANQGSEA. This CDR3 comprises 13 residues. J was trimmed by 6 bases and V by 1 base; bases with no gene match: 2. CDR3 amino acids: CSVEGTSPGELFF. CDR3 DNA sequence: TGCAGCGTTGAAGGGACTAGTCCCGGGGAGCTGTTTTTT.

The chain employs TRBV6-5 and TRBJ1-4, with unresolved D. Germline-derived CDR1 and CDR2 are MNHEY and SVGAGI. V was trimmed by 0 bases and J by 6 bases, leaving 14 bases between them. This CDR3 is 16 amino acids long. The CDR3 sequence: CASSYSQGQFYEKLFF. Here the CDR3 DNA reads TGTGCCAGCAGTTACTCGCAAGGTCAATTTTATGAAAAACTGTTTTTT.

As for this clone: Distinct nucleotide sequences in the sample also encode this CDR3. J is TRBJ2-3 and V is TRBV5-6, with 9 bases aligning to TRBD1. CDR1 SGHDT and CDR2 YYEEEE come from the germline V gene. CDR3 length: 15 residues. V lost 0 bases, J lost 3 bases, and 2 bases stayed unmatched. CDR3 residues: CASSLAGTGTDTQYF. DNA for the CDR3: TGTGCCAGCAGCTTGGCCGGGACAGGGACAGATACGCAGTATTTT.

The DNA of the CDR3 is TGTGCCAGCAGTTATCTCGCGGGAGGGGTCAACGGGGAGCTGTTTTTT. Residues: CASSYLAGGVNGELFF. The chain couples TRBV6-5 to TRBJ2-2; 9 nucleotides match TRBD2. Germline CDR1 reads MNHEY; CDR2 reads SVGAGI. The CDR3 spans 16 residues. J was trimmed by 7 bases and V by 3 bases; bases with no gene match: 9.

The rearrangement uses TRBV6-5 and TRBJ1-3, with no clear D. Germline V gene sequence: CDR1 MNHEY, CDR2 SVGAGI. This CDR3 contains 14 residues. Deletions cut 5 bases from V and 4 bases from J, with 12 bases between. Here the CDR3 DNA reads TGTGCCAGCAGTCCCACCGGGCACGGAAACACCATATATTTT. It yields the protein CASSPTGHGNTIYF.

V is TRBV11-2 and J is TRBJ2-3, with 7 bases lining up with TRBD2. The CDR3 length is 14 residues. The germline V gene has CDR1 SGHAT and CDR2 FQNNGV. V lost 6 bases to trimming and J lost 3 bases; unmatched junction nucleotides: 6. The CDR3: CASRLGGLTDTQYF. CDR3 DNA: TGTGCCAGCAGGCTGGGGGGGTTGACAGATACGCAGTATTTT. Filled out from reference TRBV11-2 and TRBJ2-3, the complete variable domain reads EAGVAQSPRYKIIEKRQSVAFWCNPISGHATLYWYQQILGQGPKLLIQFQNNGVVDDSQLPKDRFSAERLKGVDSTLKIQPAKLEDSAVYLCASRLGGLTDTQYFGPGTRLTVL.

This clone has just one count. V gene TRBV6-5 combines with J gene TRBJ1-3, with D possibly TRBD1 on 6 matching bases. The CDR3 totals 15 residues. The germline V gene has CDR1 MNHEY and CDR2 SVGAGI. V was clipped by 0 bases and J by 2 bases, with 8 bases between them. CDR3 region: CASSYSRGTGNTIYF. The CDR3 nucleotides read TGTGCCAGCAGTTACTCGAGGGGGACTGGAAACACCATATATTTT.

The chain has TRBV18 and TRBJ2-1; D is undetermined. The germline CDR1 and CDR2 sequences are KGHSH and LQKENI. Trimming took off 3 bases at V and 4 bases at J, with 10 bases between the two ends. The CDR3 is made up of 14 amino acids. CDR3 loop: CASSPQVEYNEQFF. The CDR3 DNA sequence: TGTGCCAGCTCACCGCAGGTGGAGTACAATGAGCAGTTCTTC.

The chain recombines TRBV9 with TRBJ2-7; 8 bases are a match to TRBD2. V dropped 4 bases and J dropped 3; count of bases not matched to a gene: 6. Germline loops: CDR1 SGDLS, CDR2 YYNGEE. The length of the CDR3 is 14 residues. CDR3 amino acids: CASSPREGLYEQYF. The CDR3, as DNA: TGTGCCAGCAGCCCACGGGAGGGGCTCTACGAGCAGTACTTC.

V and J are TRBV5-4 and TRBJ1-2; D unresolved. Trimming took 4 bases from V and 4 from J, leaving 11 bases between them. The CDR3 extends over 13 amino acids. Germline CDR1 SGHNT, CDR2 YYREEE (reference sequence). The CDR3 nucleotides are TGTGCCAGCAGCCTCAAAGGACCCTATGGCTACACCTTC. Translation: CASSLKGPYGYTF.

V usage is TRBV20-1 and J usage is TRBJ2-3; no clear D. Germline CDR1 is DFQATT and CDR2 is SNEGSKA (reference sequence). The CDR3 has 11 residues. The DNA for the CDR3 is TGCAGAATGATCCGCTCAGATACGCAGTATTTT. It yields the protein CRMIRSDTQYF.

This chain connects TRBV27 to TRBJ2-2; 11 nucleotides agree with TRBD2. Germline-derived CDR1 and CDR2 are MNHEY and SMNVEV (reference sequence). With 4 bases clipped from V and 6 bases from J, the junction kept 13 bases outside the gene matches. This CDR3 has 18 amino acids. The CDR3, as DNA: TGTGCCAGCAGTTCCCTGAGACTAGCGGGAACGTCACCCGGGGAGCTGTTTTTT. It translates to CASSSLRLAGTSPGELFF.